A selection of T cell receptor beta chains follows, all from one sample in a study of T cells in localized non-small cell lung cancer. Profiled with immunoSEQ multiplex PCR; TCRdb holds only in-frame clones, not every one. The repertoire consists of tens of thousands of clones, with about 88% occurring once and the leading ten covering about 14%. The source material was peripheral blood, sampled before any cancer treatment. The source of these receptors is a male donor aged 60 or over with stage I lung adenocarcinoma. CDR3s include the opening cysteine and the closing phenylalanine or tryptophan. The D gene is left open where the match is weak. Clone size, where shown, is once, few, many, or a class for clones that have expanded.

J gene: TRBJ2-7
V gene: TRBV9
clone size: NA
D gene: NA
CDR3 protein: CASSVGSSSYEQYF
CDR3 DNA: TGTGCCAGCAGCGTAGGGTCTAGCAGCTACGAGCAGTACTTC

J gene: TRBJ1-5
V gene: TRBV5-5
clone size: NA
D gene: NA
CDR3 protein: CASSTQGGQPQHF
CDR3 DNA: TGTGCCAGCAGTACTCAGGGTGGCCAGCCCCAGCACTTT

J gene: TRBJ1-1
V gene: TRBV9
clone size: NA
D gene: NA
CDR3 protein: CASSVFFDTEAFF
CDR3 DNA: TGTGCCAGCAGCGTATTTTTTGACACTGAAGCTTTCTTT

J gene: TRBJ2-7
V gene: TRBV7-2
clone size: NA
D gene: NA
CDR3 protein: CASSLHGYEQYF
CDR3 DNA: TGTGCCAGCAGCCTACACGGCTACGAGCAGTACTTC

J gene: TRBJ2-1
V gene: TRBV4-3
clone size: NA
D gene: NA
CDR3 protein: CASSQDLRVSSYNEQFF
CDR3 DNA: TGCGCCAGCAGCCAAGATCTGAGGGTCAGCTCCTACAATGAGCAGTTCTTC

J gene: TRBJ2-3
V gene: TRBV4-3
clone size: NA
D gene: TRBD1
CDR3 protein: CASSQGDRVTDTQYF
CDR3 DNA: TGCGCCAGCAGCCAAGGGGACAGGGTCACAGATACGCAGTATTTT

J gene: TRBJ2-7
V gene: TRBV7-8
clone size: NA
D gene: NA
CDR3 protein: CASSLAPQGFGEQYF
CDR3 DNA: TGTGCCAGCAGCTTAGCCCCCCAGGGATTTGGCGAGCAGTACTTC

J gene: TRBJ2-1
V gene: TRBV10-3
clone size: NA
D gene: TRBD2
CDR3 protein: CAISPSGDSSYNEQFF
CDR3 DNA: TGTGCCATCAGTCCTAGCGGAGATAGCTCCTACAATGAGCAGTTCTTC

J gene: TRBJ2-5
V gene: TRBV11-2
clone size: NA
D gene: TRBD1
CDR3 protein: CASSTIGQARETQYF
CDR3 DNA: TGTGCCAGCAGCACAATCGGACAGGCCAGGGAGACCCAGTACTTC

J gene: TRBJ1-4
V gene: TRBV6-6
clone size: NA
D gene: NA
CDR3 protein: CASSYSAKGELFF
CDR3 DNA: TGTGCCAGCAGTTACTCAGCGAAGGGGGAACTGTTTTTT

J gene: TRBJ2-3
V gene: TRBV2
clone size: NA
D gene: TRBD2
CDR3 protein: CASWASGLAVIADTQYF
CDR3 DNA: TGTGCCAGCTGGGCCTCAGGACTAGCCGTGATCGCAGATACGCAGTATTTT

J gene: TRBJ1-1
V gene: TRBV7-9
clone size: NA
D gene: NA
CDR3 protein: CASSLVSQGNTEAFF
CDR3 DNA: TGTGCCAGCAGCTTAGTTAGTCAGGGGAACACTGAAGCTTTCTTT

J gene: TRBJ1-1
V gene: TRBV5-1
clone size: NA
D gene: NA
CDR3 protein: CASSLVQAGNTEAFF
CDR3 DNA: TGCGCCAGCAGCTTGGTGCAGGCCGGGAACACTGAAGCTTTCTTT

J gene: TRBJ1-5
V gene: TRBV5-1
clone size: NA
D gene: NA
CDR3 protein: CASSVEQGGSSNQPQHF
CDR3 DNA: TGCGCCAGCAGCGTAGAACAGGGTGGATCAAGCAATCAGCCCCAGCATTTT

J gene: TRBJ2-6
V gene: TRBV13
clone size: NA
D gene: NA
CDR3 protein: CASSFLISGASVLTF
CDR3 DNA: TGTGCCAGCAGCTTTTTGATCTCTGGGGCCAGCGTCCTGACTTTC

J gene: TRBJ2-3
V gene: TRBV7-2
clone size: NA
D gene: NA
CDR3 protein: CASSLGYFSTDTQYF
CDR3 DNA: TGTGCCAGCAGCTTAGGGTACTTTAGCACAGATACGCAGTATTTT

J gene: TRBJ2-3
V gene: TRBV5-5
clone size: NA
D gene: TRBD2
CDR3 protein: CASSLATSGFSTDTQYF
CDR3 DNA: TGTGCCAGCAGCTTGGCAACTAGCGGTTTTAGCACAGATACGCAGTATTTT

J gene: TRBJ1-6
V gene: TRBV7-6
clone size: few
D gene: NA
CDR3 protein: CASRGDAYNSPLHF
CDR3 DNA: TGTGCCAGCAGAGGCGACGCCTATAATTCACCCCTCCACTTT

J gene: TRBJ1-1
V gene: TRBV6-5
clone size: NA
D gene: NA
CDR3 protein: CASSRGALNTEAFF
CDR3 DNA: TGTGCCAGCAGCCGCGGGGCTCTGAACACTGAAGCTTTCTTT

J gene: TRBJ1-1
V gene: TRBV6-1
clone size: NA
D gene: TRBD1
CDR3 protein: CASSQDRYTEAFF
CDR3 DNA: TGTGCCAGCAGCCAGGACAGGTATACTGAAGCTTTCTTT

J gene: TRBJ2-2
V gene: TRBV6-5
clone size: NA
D gene: NA
CDR3 protein: CASTRGGWDTGELFF
CDR3 DNA: TGTGCCAGCACACGAGGGGGGTGGGACACCGGGGAGCTGTTTTTT

J gene: TRBJ1-3
V gene: TRBV6-5
clone size: NA
D gene: TRBD1
CDR3 protein: CASSPGGAYGNTIYF
CDR3 DNA: TGTGCCAGCAGCCCAGGGGGCGCGTATGGAAACACCATATATTTT

J gene: TRBJ2-7
V gene: TRBV28
clone size: NA
D gene: NA
CDR3 protein: CASSSRTRAHEQYF
CDR3 DNA: TGTGCCAGCAGTTCTCGGACAAGGGCCCACGAGCAGTACTTC

J gene: TRBJ2-2
V gene: TRBV28
clone size: NA
D gene: NA
CDR3 protein: CASSLALQGELFF
CDR3 DNA: TGTGCCAGCAGTTTAGCCCTCCAGGGGGAGCTGTTTTTT

J gene: TRBJ2-3
V gene: TRBV18
clone size: NA
D gene: NA
CDR3 protein: CASSPPGTDTQYF
CDR3 DNA: TGTGCCAGCTCACCACCCGGCACAGATACGCAGTATTTT

J gene: TRBJ2-5
V gene: TRBV6-6
clone size: NA
D gene: NA
CDR3 protein: CASSYWTGETQYF
CDR3 DNA: TGTGCCAGCAGTTACTGGACGGGGGAGACCCAGTACTTC

J gene: TRBJ1-2
V gene: TRBV15
clone size: once
D gene: NA
CDR3 protein: CATSRNSNYGYTF
CDR3 DNA: TGTGCCACCAGCAGAAACAGTAACTATGGCTACACCTTC

J gene: TRBJ2-3
V gene: TRBV7-2
clone size: NA
D gene: NA
CDR3 protein: CASSLSGSGADTQYF
CDR3 DNA: TGTGCCAGCAGCTTATCCGGGAGTGGGGCAGATACGCAGTATTTT

J gene: TRBJ1-1
V gene: TRBV7-8
clone size: NA
D gene: NA
CDR3 protein: CASSLGGRVMGTEAFF
CDR3 DNA: TGTGCCAGCAGCTTGGGGGGGAGGGTCATGGGCACTGAAGCTTTCTTT

J gene: TRBJ1-1
V gene: TRBV7-8
clone size: NA
D gene: NA
CDR3 protein: CASSVRRLGPGEAFF
CDR3 DNA: TGTGCCAGCAGCGTAAGACGTCTGGGCCCCGGGGAGGCTTTCTTT

J gene: TRBJ2-3
V gene: TRBV4-3
clone size: once
D gene: TRBD2
CDR3 protein: CASSQRAAASGGAPDTQYF
CDR3 DNA: TGCGCCAGCAGCCAGCGAGCGGCGGCTAGCGGGGGGGCCCCAGATACGCAGTATTTT

J gene: TRBJ1-1
V gene: TRBV29-1
clone size: once
D gene: TRBD1
CDR3 protein: CSADRGPEAFF
CDR3 DNA: TGCAGCGCTGATAGGGGGCCTGAAGCTTTCTTT

J gene: TRBJ2-5
V gene: TRBV6-5
clone size: NA
D gene: NA
CDR3 protein: CASSYSRDQGTQYF
CDR3 DNA: TGTGCCAGCAGTTACTCTCGGGACCAAGGGACCCAGTACTTC

J gene: TRBJ1-5
V gene: TRBV7-2
clone size: once
D gene: TRBD1
CDR3 protein: CASSLEGTGLLQPQHF
CDR3 DNA: TGTGCCAGCAGCTTAGAAGGGACAGGGTTGTTGCAGCCCCAGCATTTT

J gene: TRBJ2-6
V gene: TRBV27
clone size: NA
D gene: NA
CDR3 protein: CASSLAGANVLTF
CDR3 DNA: TGTGCCAGCAGTTTAGCTGGGGCCAACGTCCTGACTTTC

J gene: TRBJ2-7
V gene: TRBV7-8
clone size: NA
D gene: TRBD1
CDR3 protein: CASSLEGQSYEQYF
CDR3 DNA: TGTGCCAGCAGCTTAGAGGGACAGTCCTACGAGCAGTACTTC

J gene: TRBJ2-5
V gene: TRBV11-2
clone size: NA
D gene: TRBD2
CDR3 protein: CASSQRGSGGVETQYF
CDR3 DNA: TGTGCCAGCAGTCAGCGTGGCAGCGGGGGTGTAGAGACCCAGTACTTC

J gene: TRBJ1-1
V gene: TRBV7-9
clone size: NA
D gene: NA
CDR3 protein: CASSFGGSEAFF
CDR3 DNA: TGTGCCAGCAGCTTTGGAGGGTCTGAAGCTTTCTTT

J gene: TRBJ2-5
V gene: TRBV27
clone size: NA
D gene: TRBD2
CDR3 protein: CASRGGTSGNRGKETQYF
CDR3 DNA: TGCGCCAGCAGGGGCGGGACTAGCGGGAACCGCGGTAAAGAGACCCAGTACTTC

J gene: TRBJ2-2
V gene: TRBV7-9
clone size: NA
D gene: NA
CDR3 protein: CASSLAVNTGELFF
CDR3 DNA: TGTGCCAGCAGCTTAGCAGTGAACACCGGGGAGCTGTTTTTT

J gene: TRBJ2-7
V gene: TRBV30
clone size: NA
D gene: NA
CDR3 protein: CAWSVRNEQYF
CDR3 DNA: TGTGCCTGGAGTGTGCGCAACGAGCAGTACTTC

J gene: TRBJ2-5
V gene: TRBV7-2
clone size: NA
D gene: TRBD2
CDR3 protein: CASSPGLAQETQYF
CDR3 DNA: TGTGCCAGCAGCCCAGGACTAGCTCAAGAGACCCAGTACTTC

J gene: TRBJ1-5
V gene: TRBV6-1
clone size: NA
D gene: NA
CDR3 protein: CASSARGDQPQHF
CDR3 DNA: TGTGCCAGCAGTGCCCGGGGCGATCAGCCCCAGCATTTT

J gene: TRBJ2-1
V gene: TRBV19
clone size: NA
D gene: TRBD2
CDR3 protein: CASSELGLAGGRTYNEQFF
CDR3 DNA: TGTGCCAGTAGCGAATTAGGACTAGCGGGGGGCCGAACTTACAATGAGCAGTTCTTC

J gene: TRBJ2-7
V gene: TRBV7-2
clone size: NA
D gene: NA
CDR3 protein: CASSRGTNIYEQYF
CDR3 DNA: TGTGCCAGCAGCCGCGGGACAAATATCTACGAGCAGTACTTC

J gene: TRBJ1-1
V gene: TRBV6-6
clone size: NA
D gene: NA
CDR3 protein: CASSYPAQGRERAFF
CDR3 DNA: TGTGCCAGCAGTTACCCAGCCCAGGGCCGGGAGCGAGCTTTCTTT

J gene: TRBJ2-7
V gene: TRBV25-1
clone size: NA
D gene: TRBD1
CDR3 protein: CASSLPGQGTDEQYF
CDR3 DNA: TGTGCCAGCTCTCTGCCGGGACAGGGAACTGACGAGCAGTACTTC

J gene: TRBJ2-1
V gene: TRBV28
clone size: NA
D gene: NA
CDR3 protein: CASSLLQGNEQFF
CDR3 DNA: TGTGCCAGCAGTTTACTACAGGGTAATGAGCAGTTCTTC

J gene: TRBJ2-7
V gene: TRBV19
clone size: NA
D gene: NA
CDR3 protein: CASSIGTATYEQYF
CDR3 DNA: TGTGCCAGTAGTATAGGGACAGCAACCTACGAGCAGTACTTC

J gene: TRBJ1-5
V gene: TRBV7-8
clone size: NA
D gene: NA
CDR3 protein: CASSLRRENQPQHF
CDR3 DNA: TGTGCCAGCAGCTTGCGCAGGGAGAATCAGCCCCAGCATTTT

J gene: TRBJ1-3
V gene: TRBV9
clone size: NA
D gene: NA
CDR3 protein: CASSVFGQPSSGNTIYF
CDR3 DNA: TGTGCCAGCAGCGTATTCGGGCAGCCCTCCTCTGGAAACACCATATATTTT

J gene: TRBJ1-2
V gene: TRBV4-1
clone size: once
D gene: TRBD1
CDR3 protein: CASSQEGTGGSRGYTF
CDR3 DNA: TGCGCCAGCAGCCAAGAAGGGACAGGGGGCTCTCGGGGCTACACCTTC

J gene: TRBJ1-1
V gene: TRBV11-2
clone size: NA
D gene: NA
CDR3 protein: CASSLDLAGGNTEAFF
CDR3 DNA: TGTGCCAGCAGCTTAGATTTAGCGGGGGGCAACACTGAAGCTTTCTTT

J gene: TRBJ2-1
V gene: TRBV9
clone size: NA
D gene: TRBD2
CDR3 protein: CASSPPGLAVEGEQFF
CDR3 DNA: TGTGCCAGCAGCCCACCGGGACTAGCGGTCGAAGGGGAGCAGTTCTTC

J gene: TRBJ2-3
V gene: TRBV19
clone size: few
D gene: NA
CDR3 protein: CASRDSRTTDTQYF
CDR3 DNA: TGTGCCAGCCGGGACTCCCGGACCACAGATACGCAGTATTTT

J gene: TRBJ1-5
V gene: TRBV30
clone size: NA
D gene: NA
CDR3 protein: CAWSVWGQPQHF
CDR3 DNA: TGTGCCTGGAGTGTTTGGGGTCAGCCCCAGCATTTT

J gene: TRBJ2-7
V gene: TRBV5-1
clone size: NA
D gene: NA
CDR3 protein: CASSQDWAGEQYF
CDR3 DNA: TGCGCCAGCAGCCAGGACTGGGCGGGGGAGCAGTACTTC

J gene: TRBJ1-1
V gene: TRBV10-3
clone size: NA
D gene: TRBD1
CDR3 protein: CAVRQGAHTEAFF
CDR3 DNA: TGTGCCGTACGCCAGGGGGCCCACACTGAAGCTTTCTTT

J gene: TRBJ2-7
V gene: TRBV29-1
clone size: NA
D gene: NA
CDR3 protein: CSVEKEPAGYEQYF
CDR3 DNA: TGCAGCGTTGAAAAGGAGCCCGCAGGCTACGAGCAGTACTTC

J gene: TRBJ2-5
V gene: TRBV19
clone size: NA
D gene: TRBD2
CDR3 protein: CASSMDLAGPFAETQYF
CDR3 DNA: TGTGCCAGTAGTATGGACCTAGCGGGGCCCTTTGCGGAGACCCAGTACTTC